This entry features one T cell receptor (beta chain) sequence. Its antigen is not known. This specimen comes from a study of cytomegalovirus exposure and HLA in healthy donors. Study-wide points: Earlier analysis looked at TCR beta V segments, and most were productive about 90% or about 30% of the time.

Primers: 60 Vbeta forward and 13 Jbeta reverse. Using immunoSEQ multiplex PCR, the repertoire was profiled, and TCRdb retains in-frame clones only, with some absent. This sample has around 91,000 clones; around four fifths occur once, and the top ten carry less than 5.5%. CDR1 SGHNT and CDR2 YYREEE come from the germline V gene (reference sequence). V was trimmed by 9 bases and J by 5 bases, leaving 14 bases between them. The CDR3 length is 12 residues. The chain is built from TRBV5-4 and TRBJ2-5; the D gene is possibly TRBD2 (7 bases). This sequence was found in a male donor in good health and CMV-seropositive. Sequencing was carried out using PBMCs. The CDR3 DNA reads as TGTGCCATGGGGGGGGGCAGCGAGACCCAGTACTTC. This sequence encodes CAMGGGSETQYF.